Listed here are 5 T cell receptor beta chains from one sample, sequenced in a study of human T cells and chemical hapten exposure. The time point: pre-sensitization, week 0. Treatment: therapeutic diphenylcyclopropenone sensitization with weekly scalp DPC. TCRdb called the RACE reads again in MiXCR, with one record for every CDR3 protein. This repertoire shows 250,000 to 300,000 distinct CDR3 sequences, approximately 7.5% found once; its top ten account for 0.9% to 1.5%. Sequenced here: whole blood, sampled in connection with sensitization to the hapten diphenylcyclopropenone (DPC). The source is a man aged 18 to 30 with alopecia areata. Some clones in this sample may be carry-over from other donors' samples.

This clonotype was seen only a few times. The chain carries TRBV5-1 and TRBJ2-7; perhaps TRBD1 as D (6 bases). V dropped 0 bases and J dropped 6 bases, with 10 bases sitting between them. There are 13 residues in the CDR3. Germline CDR1 reads SGHRS; CDR2 reads YFSETQ. CDR3 sequence reads: CASSLALGGEQYV. CDR3 DNA: TGCGCCAGCAGCTTGGCCTTAGGGGGCGAGCAGTACGTC.

This clonotype has more than one count but fewer than ten. This chain links TRBV12-3 or TRBV12-4 with TRBJ1-5, with D unresolved. Trimming left V 5 bases short and J 3 bases short, with 14 bases between. The CDR3 runs 15 residues. The DNA of the CDR3 is TGTGCCAGCAGTGGGGTTCCTATAAACAATCAGCCCCAGCATTTT. Protein: CASSGVPINNQPQHF.

This clonotype was counted only a few times. The V call is TRBV20-1, the J call TRBJ2-1, with no clear D. V was pared by 5 bases and J by 5 bases, with 16 bases between. CDR3 length: 14 amino acids. Germline V gives CDR1 DFQATT, CDR2 SNEGSKA (reference sequence). The CDR3 spells CSACLLIGNNEQFF. As DNA, the CDR3 is TGCAGTGCTTGCCTCCTCATAGGCAACAATGAGCAGTTCTTC.

The rearrangement uses TRBV28 and TRBJ1-5; no firm D call. The CDR3 covers 16 residues. The germline gives CDR1 MDHEN, CDR2 SYDVKM. V shed 7 bases and J shed 3 bases, with 19 bases lying between them. The CDR3 bases are TGTGCCAGCATAGATGGGATCGGCGGAGACAATCAGCCCCAGCATTTT. It encodes CASIDGIGGDNQPQHF.

This clonotype was counted many times. The gene calls are TRBV2 and TRBJ2-6; D is possibly TRBD1 (6 bases). Trimming removed 8 bases at V and 2 bases at J, with 16 bases between. CDR3 size: 16 residues. Germline CDR1 reads SNHLY; CDR2 reads FYNNEI. In nucleotides, the CDR3 is TGTGCCAGCCGGACAGTTCGACTGCCTGGGGCCAACGTCCTGACTTTC. Its translation: CASRTVRLPGANVLTF.